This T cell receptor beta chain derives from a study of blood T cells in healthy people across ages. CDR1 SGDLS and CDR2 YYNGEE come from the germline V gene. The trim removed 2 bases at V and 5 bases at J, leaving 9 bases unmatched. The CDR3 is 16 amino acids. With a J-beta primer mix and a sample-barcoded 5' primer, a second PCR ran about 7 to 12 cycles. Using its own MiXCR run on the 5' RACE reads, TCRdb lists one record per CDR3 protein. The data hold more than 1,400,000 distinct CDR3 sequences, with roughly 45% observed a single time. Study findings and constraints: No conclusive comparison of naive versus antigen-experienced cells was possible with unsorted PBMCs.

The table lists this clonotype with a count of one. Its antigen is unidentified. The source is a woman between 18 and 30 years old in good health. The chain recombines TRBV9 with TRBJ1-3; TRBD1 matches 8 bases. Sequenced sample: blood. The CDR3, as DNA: TGTGCCAGCAGCGTGGCAATACAGGGGGTGCGAAACACCATATATTTT. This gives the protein CASSVAIQGVRNTIYF.